These T cell receptor beta chains were read from a single sample in a study of chemoradiotherapy in HPV16-positive cancers. Assay used: immunoSEQ multiplex PCR; TCRdb lists only in-frame clones, some missing. The sample has tens of thousands of clones; just under 80% are singletons. Here the sequenced sample was blood, taken from a patient who underwent chemoradiotherapy. Receptors were obtained from a human donor with HPV-associated anogenital cancer. Each CDR3 is given with its conserved first and last residue. A D gene is named only where the DNA matches it firmly. Size is omitted from some rows. Given values are once, few, many or a class for expanded clones.

size | J | D | V | DNA | CDR3
NA | TRBJ1-4 | NA | TRBV5-8 | TGTGCCAGCAGCTTGGGGGCCTATAATGAAAAACTGTTTTTT | CASSLGAYNEKLFF
NA | TRBJ2-7 | NA | TRBV5-1 | TGCGCCAGCAGGGCGGACTCCTACGAGCAGTACTTC | CASRADSYEQYF
NA | TRBJ1-5 | NA | TRBV19 | TGTGCCAGTAGTATTCCCAGCAACAATCAGCCCCAGCATTTT | CASSIPSNNQPQHF
NA | TRBJ2-3 | NA | TRBV12-5 | TGTGCTGCAAGCGCCGGGGCCGCTGATACGCAGTATTTT | CAASAGAADTQYF
NA | TRBJ1-5 | NA | TRBV5-6 | TGTGCCAGCAGCTTGATGGGGGGAGGGCGCAATCAGCCCCAGCATTTT | CASSLMGGGRNQPQHF
NA | TRBJ1-1 | NA | TRBV10-3 | TGTGCCATCAGACGGGGGGATACTGAAGCTTTCTTT | CAIRRGDTEAFF
NA | TRBJ2-5 | NA | TRBV11-2 | TGTGCCAGCAGCTTAGATCTAGGCAGGCAAGAGACCCAGTACTTC | CASSLDLGRQETQYF
NA | TRBJ2-5 | TRBD2 | TRBV7-3 | TGTGCCAGCAGCCCAACTAGCGGGGGCGGGGAGACCCAGTACTTC | CASSPTSGGGETQYF
NA | TRBJ1-6 | NA | TRBV7-9 | TGTGCCAGCAGTTATACAGGAGTACCTAATTCACCCCTCCACTTT | CASSYTGVPNSPLHF
NA | TRBJ1-2 | NA | TRBV19 | TGTGCCAGTAGTAGGACAGTTAACTATGGCTACACCTTC | CASSRTVNYGYTF
NA | TRBJ1-1 | NA | TRBV11-3 | TGTGCCAGCAGCTTACTGGGAGTAGCTTTCTTT | CASSLLGVAFF
NA | TRBJ2-5 | NA | TRBV7-2 | TGTGCCAGCAGCTCTCAATGGGGGGCCGGGGGAGAGACCCAGTACTTC | CASSSQWGAGGETQYF
NA | TRBJ2-7 | NA | TRBV6-5 | TGTGCCAGCAGTTACAACAGGGTCGGGGAGCAGTACTTC | CASSYNRVGEQYF
NA | TRBJ1-4 | NA | TRBV5-1 | TGCGCCAGCAGCTTGGGCAGAAGTAATGAAAAACTGTTTTTT | CASSLGRSNEKLFF
NA | TRBJ1-1 | TRBD1 | TRBV19 | TGTGCCAGTAGTTCGGACAGGGGTACCACTGAAGCTTTCTTT | CASSSDRGTTEAFF
NA | TRBJ2-5 | NA | TRBV7-9 | TGTGCCAGCAGCCCTCTCGCTGGAGAAGGGACCCAGTACTTC | CASSPLAGEGTQYF
NA | TRBJ1-6 | NA | TRBV5-4 | TGTGCCAGCAGCTTGGACGGATCCAATTCACCCCTCCACTTT | CASSLDGSNSPLHF
NA | TRBJ1-4 | NA | TRBV5-1 | TGCGCCAGCAGCTTGACGGGGCTAACTAATGAAAAACTGTTTTTT | CASSLTGLTNEKLFF
NA | TRBJ2-7 | TRBD2 | TRBV7-8 | TGTGCCAGCAGCCCGGCCAGCGGGGGATACGAGCAGTACTTC | CASSPASGGYEQYF
once | TRBJ2-1 | NA | TRBV4-1 | TGCGCCAGCAGCCAACCGACTGGGGTCGGGAAGAAGTTCTTC | CASSQPTGVGKKFF
few | TRBJ1-1 | NA | TRBV5-1 | TGCGCCAGCAGCTTGGGTATCCGGGACACCAAGAACACTGAAGCTTTCTTT | CASSLGIRDTKNTEAFF
NA | TRBJ1-5 | NA | TRBV7-3 | TGTGCCAGCAGCTCCAGGGGAGGCAATCAGCCCCAGCATTTT | CASSSRGGNQPQHF
few | TRBJ2-7 | NA | TRBV2 | TGTGCCAGCAGTGTAGGTGGCCCTGGCGAGCAGTACTTC | CASSVGGPGEQYF